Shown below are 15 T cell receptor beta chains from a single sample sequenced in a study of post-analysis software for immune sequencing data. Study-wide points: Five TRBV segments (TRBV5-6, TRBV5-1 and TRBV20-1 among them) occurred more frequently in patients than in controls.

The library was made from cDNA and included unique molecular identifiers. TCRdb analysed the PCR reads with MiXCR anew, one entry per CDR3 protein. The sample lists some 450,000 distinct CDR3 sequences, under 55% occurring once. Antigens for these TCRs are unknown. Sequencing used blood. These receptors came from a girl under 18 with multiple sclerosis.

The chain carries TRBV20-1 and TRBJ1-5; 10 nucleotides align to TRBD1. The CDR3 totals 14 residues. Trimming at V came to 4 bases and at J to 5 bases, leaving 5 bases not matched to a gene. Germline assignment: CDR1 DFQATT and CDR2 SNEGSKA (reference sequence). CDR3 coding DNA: TGCAGTGCTATCCCCGGGACAGGGGATCAGCCCCAGCATTTT. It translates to CSAIPGTGDQPQHF.

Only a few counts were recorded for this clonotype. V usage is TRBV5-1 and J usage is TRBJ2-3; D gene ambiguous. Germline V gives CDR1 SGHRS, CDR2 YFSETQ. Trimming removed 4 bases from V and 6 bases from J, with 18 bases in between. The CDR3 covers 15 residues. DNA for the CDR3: TGCGCCAGCAGCCCTGCTGGGCCCGAGACGGATACGCAGTATTTT. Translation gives CASSPAGPETDTQYF.

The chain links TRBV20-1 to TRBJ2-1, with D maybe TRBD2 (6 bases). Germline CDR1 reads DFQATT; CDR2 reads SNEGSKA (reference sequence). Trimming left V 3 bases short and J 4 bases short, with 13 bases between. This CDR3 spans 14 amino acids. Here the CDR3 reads CSASLAGRYNEQFF. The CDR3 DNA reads TGCAGTGCTAGTTTAGCAGGGAGGTACAATGAGCAGTTCTTC.

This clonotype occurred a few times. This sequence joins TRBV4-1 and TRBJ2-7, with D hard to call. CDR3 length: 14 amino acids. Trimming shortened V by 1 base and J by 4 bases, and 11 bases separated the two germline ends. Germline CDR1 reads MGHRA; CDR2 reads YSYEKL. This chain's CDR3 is CASSQVTRNYEQYF. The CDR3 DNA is TGCGCCAGCAGCCAAGTCACGCGGAATTACGAGCAGTACTTC.

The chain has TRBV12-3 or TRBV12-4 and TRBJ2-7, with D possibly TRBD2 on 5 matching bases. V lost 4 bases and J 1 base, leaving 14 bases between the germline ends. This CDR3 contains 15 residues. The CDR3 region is CASSSQIIASYEQYF. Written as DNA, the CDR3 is TGTGCCAGCAGTTCCCAGATAATAGCGTCCTACGAGCAGTACTTC.

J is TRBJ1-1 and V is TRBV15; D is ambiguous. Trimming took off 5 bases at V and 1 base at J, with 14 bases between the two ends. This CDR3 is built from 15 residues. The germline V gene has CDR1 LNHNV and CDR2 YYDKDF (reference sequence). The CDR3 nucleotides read TGTGCCACCAGCCTTAAGACTGGGCCGAACACTGAAGCTTTCTTT. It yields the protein CATSLKTGPNTEAFF. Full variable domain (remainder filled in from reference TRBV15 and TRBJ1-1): DAMVIQNPRYQVTQFGKPVTLSCSQTLNHNVMYWYQQKSSQAPKLLFHYYDKDFNNEADTPDNFQSRRPNTSFCFLDIRSPGLGDTAMYLCATSLKTGPNTEAFFGQGTRLTVV.

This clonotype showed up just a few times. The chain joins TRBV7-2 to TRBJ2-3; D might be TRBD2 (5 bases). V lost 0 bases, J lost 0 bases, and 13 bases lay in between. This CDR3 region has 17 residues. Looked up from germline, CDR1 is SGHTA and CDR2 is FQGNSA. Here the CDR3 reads CASSLAPAGDSTDTQYF. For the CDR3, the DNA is TGTGCCAGCAGCTTAGCCCCCGCGGGCGATAGCACAGATACGCAGTATTTT. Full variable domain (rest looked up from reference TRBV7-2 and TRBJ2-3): GAGVSQSPSNKVTEKGKDVELRCDPISGHTALYWYRQSLGQGLEFLIYFQGNSAPDKSGLPSDRFSAERTGGSVSTLTIQRTQQEDSAVYLCASSLAPAGDSTDTQYFGPGTRLTVL.

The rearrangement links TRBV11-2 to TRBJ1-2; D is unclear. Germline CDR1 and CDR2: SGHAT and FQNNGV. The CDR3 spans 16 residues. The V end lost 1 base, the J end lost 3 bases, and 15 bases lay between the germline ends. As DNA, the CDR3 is TGTGCCAGCAGCTTAGGTGCCTCGGGAGTTCACTATGGCTACACCTTC. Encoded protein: CASSLGASGVHYGYTF.

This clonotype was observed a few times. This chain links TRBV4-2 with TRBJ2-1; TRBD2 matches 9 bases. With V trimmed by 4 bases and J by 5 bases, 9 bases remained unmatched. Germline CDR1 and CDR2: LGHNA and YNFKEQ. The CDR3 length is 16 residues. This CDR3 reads CASSPQGGRADNEQFF. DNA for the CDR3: TGTGCCAGCAGCCCCCAGGGCGGGAGGGCGGACAATGAGCAGTTCTTC.

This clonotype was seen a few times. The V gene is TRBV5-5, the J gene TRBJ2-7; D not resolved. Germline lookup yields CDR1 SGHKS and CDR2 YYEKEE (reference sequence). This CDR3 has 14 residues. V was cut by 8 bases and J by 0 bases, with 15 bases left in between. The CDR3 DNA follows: TGTGCCAGTACGGCGGCTGAGAGCTCCTACGAGCAGTACTTC. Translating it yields CASTAAESSYEQYF.

The CDR3 bases are TGTGCCAGCAGCCACATGCCGGGACGGACCCCCTCTGGGGCCAACGTCCTGACTTTC. This sequence encodes CASSHMPGRTPSGANVLTF. V gene TRBV3-1 combines with J gene TRBJ2-6; tentatively, D is TRBD1 or TRBD2 (5 bases each). Between the trimmed V and J ends, which lost 3 bases and 0 bases, there was a span of 18 bases. The CDR3 is 19 amino acids. Looked up from germline, CDR1 is LGHDT and CDR2 is YNNKEL (reference sequence).

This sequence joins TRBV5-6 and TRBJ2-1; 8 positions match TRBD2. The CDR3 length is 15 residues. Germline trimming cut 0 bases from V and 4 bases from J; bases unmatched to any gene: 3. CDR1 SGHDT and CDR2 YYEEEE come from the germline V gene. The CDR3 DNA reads TGTGCCAGCAGCTTGGCCGGGAGGGGATACAATGAGCAGTTCTTC. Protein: CASSLAGRGYNEQFF.

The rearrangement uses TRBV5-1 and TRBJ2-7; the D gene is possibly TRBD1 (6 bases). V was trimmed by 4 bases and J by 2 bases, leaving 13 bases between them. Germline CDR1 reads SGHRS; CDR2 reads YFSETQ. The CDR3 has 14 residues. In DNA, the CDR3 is TGCGCCAGCAGCCCCAGGGGAACGGCCTACGAGCAGTACTTC. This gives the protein CASSPRGTAYEQYF.

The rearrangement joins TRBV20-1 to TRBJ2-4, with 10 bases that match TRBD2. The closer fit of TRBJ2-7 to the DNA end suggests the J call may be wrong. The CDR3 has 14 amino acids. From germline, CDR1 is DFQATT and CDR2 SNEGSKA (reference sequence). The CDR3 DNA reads TGCAGTGCTAGTCCTAGCGGGGGCACCTACGAGCAGTACTTC. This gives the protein CSASPSGGTYEQYF.

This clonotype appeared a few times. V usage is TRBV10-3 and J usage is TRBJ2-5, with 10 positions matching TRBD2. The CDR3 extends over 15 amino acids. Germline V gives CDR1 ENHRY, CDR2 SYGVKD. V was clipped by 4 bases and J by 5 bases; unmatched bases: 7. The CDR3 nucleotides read TGTGCCATCAGTGGGACTAGCGGAGATGGGGAGACCCAGTACTTC. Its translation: CAISGTSGDGETQYF.